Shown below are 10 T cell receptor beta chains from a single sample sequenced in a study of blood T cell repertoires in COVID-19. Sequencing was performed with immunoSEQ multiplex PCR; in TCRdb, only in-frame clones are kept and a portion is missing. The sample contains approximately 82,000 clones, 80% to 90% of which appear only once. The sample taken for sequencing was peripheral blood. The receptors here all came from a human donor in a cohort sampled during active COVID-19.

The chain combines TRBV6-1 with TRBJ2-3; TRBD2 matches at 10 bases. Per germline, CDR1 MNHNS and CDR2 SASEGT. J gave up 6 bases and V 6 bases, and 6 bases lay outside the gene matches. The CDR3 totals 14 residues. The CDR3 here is CASSLAGVGDTQYF. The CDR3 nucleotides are TGTGCCAGCAGCCTAGCGGGGGTCGGGGATACGCAGTATTTT.

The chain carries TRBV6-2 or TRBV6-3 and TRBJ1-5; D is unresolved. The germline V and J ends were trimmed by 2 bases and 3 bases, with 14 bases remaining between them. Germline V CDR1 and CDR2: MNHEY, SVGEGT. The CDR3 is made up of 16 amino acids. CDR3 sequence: CASSYRVYVINQPQHF. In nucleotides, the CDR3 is TGTGCCAGCAGTTACCGCGTTTACGTTATCAATCAGCCCCAGCATTTT.

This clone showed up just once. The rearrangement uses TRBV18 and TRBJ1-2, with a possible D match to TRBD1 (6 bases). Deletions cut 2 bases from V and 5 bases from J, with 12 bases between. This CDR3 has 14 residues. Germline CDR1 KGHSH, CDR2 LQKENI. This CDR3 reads CASSPRTEEYGYTF. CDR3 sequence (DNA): TGTGCCAGCTCACCAAGGACAGAAGAATATGGCTACACCTTC.

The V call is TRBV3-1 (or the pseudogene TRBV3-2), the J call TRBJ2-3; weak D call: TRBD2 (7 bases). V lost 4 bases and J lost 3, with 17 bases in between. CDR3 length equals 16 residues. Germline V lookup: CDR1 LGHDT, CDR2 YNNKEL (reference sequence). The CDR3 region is CASSPWGGGATDTQYF. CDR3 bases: TGTGCCAGCAGCCCCTGGGGCGGGGGCGCGACAGATACGCAGTATTTT.

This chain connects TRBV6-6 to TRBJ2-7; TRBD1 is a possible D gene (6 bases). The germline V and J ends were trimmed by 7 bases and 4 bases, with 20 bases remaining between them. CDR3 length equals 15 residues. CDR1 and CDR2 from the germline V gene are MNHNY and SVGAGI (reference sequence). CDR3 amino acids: CASMGTGPSGYEQYF. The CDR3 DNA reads TGTGCCAGCATGGGTACAGGGCCGTCGGGGTACGAGCAGTACTTC.

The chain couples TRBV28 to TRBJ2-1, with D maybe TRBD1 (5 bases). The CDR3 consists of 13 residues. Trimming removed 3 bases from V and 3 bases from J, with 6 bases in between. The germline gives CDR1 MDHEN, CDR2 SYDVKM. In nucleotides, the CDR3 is TGTGCCAGCAGTTTGACAGACTACAATGAGCAGTTCTTC. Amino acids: CASSLTDYNEQFF.

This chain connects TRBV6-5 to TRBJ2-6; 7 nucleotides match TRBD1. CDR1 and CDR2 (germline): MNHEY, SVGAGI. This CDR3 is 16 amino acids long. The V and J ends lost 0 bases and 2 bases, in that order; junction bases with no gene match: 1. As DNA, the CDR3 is TGTGCCAGCAGTTACTCCGGGACAGCTGGGGCCAACGTCCTGACTTTC. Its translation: CASSYSGTAGANVLTF.

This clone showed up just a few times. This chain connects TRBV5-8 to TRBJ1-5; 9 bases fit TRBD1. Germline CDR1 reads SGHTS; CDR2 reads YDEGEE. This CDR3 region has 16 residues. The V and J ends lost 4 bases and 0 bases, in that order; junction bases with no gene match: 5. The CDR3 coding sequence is TGTGCCAGCAGCCCTGGGACAGGGTCTAGCAATCAGCCCCAGCATTTT. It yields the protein CASSPGTGSSNQPQHF.

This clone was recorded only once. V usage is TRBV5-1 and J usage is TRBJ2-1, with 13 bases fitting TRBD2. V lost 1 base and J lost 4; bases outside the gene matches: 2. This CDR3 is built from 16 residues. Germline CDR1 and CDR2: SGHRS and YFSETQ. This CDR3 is CASSLMTSGGYNEQFF. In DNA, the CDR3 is TGCGCCAGCAGCTTGATGACTAGCGGGGGGTACAATGAGCAGTTCTTC.

DNA for the CDR3: TGTGCCAGCGGCCCGGGAGTGTCCTACGAGCAGTACTTC. This codes for CASGPGVSYEQYF. The chain joins TRBV6-5 to TRBJ2-7; tentative D call: TRBD2 (6 bases). Trimming took 8 bases from V and 1 from J, leaving 12 bases between them. CDR1 MNHEY and CDR2 SVGAGI come from the germline V gene. The CDR3 runs 13 residues.